The rows below give T cell receptor beta chains drawn from one sample of a study of blood T cell repertoires in COVID-19. Assay used: immunoSEQ multiplex PCR; TCRdb lists only in-frame clones, some missing. The repertoire holds roughly 430,000 clones, with 88% as singletons. The sequenced sample was PBMCs or T cells enriched from blood (not recorded which). The receptors originated from a woman aged 40 to 55 with acute COVID-19. Both conserved end residues are part of each CDR3.

V	J	CDR3
TRBV11-3	TRBJ2-7	CASSYYRDYEQYF
TRBV30	TRBJ2-2	CAGSLILAGGLSGELFF
TRBV6-5	TRBJ1-1	CASSYGQGLEAFF
TRBV29-1	TRBJ2-2	CSGYRPGQGQWELFF
TRBV5-4	TRBJ2-1	CASNLRGGSYNEQFF
TRBV30	TRBJ1-4	CAWTSHGEPNEKLFF
TRBV27	TRBJ1-1	CASRITGQATEAFF
TRBV2	TRBJ1-1	CASNPRAPNTEAFF
TRBV29-1	TRBJ2-7	CSVEGRGRYEQYF
TRBV19	TRBJ2-3	CASTAGGTDTQYF
TRBV10-3	TRBJ1-1	CAITDRGTEAFF
TRBV15	TRBJ2-7	CATSRDRAGVVNEQYF
TRBV5-1	TRBJ2-1	CASSGTGLYNEQFF
TRBV4-1	TRBJ2-2	CASSQMGGARNTGELFF
TRBV5-1	TRBJ1-1	CASSLGQGVLSRAFF
TRBV5-1	TRBJ2-2	CASSQGVTGELFF
TRBV19	TRBJ1-1	CASSKGQGTEAFF
TRBV5-6	TRBJ1-5	CASSSIYSNQPQHF
TRBV7-9	TRBJ2-3	CASSLGQSDTQYF
TRBV30	TRBJ1-1	CAWIRAMGTEAFF
TRBV5-1	TRBJ2-3	CASSPLGGWGTDTQYF
TRBV5-1	TRBJ1-1	CASSVTGAKNTEAFF
TRBV5-4	TRBJ2-1	CASSLAGGGDYNEQFF
TRBV6-2/TRBV6-3	TRBJ2-3	CASSTGTSIGYF
TRBV19	TRBJ2-1	CASSIFPYNEQFF
TRBV5-4	TRBJ2-4	CASSSKTSGGGDIQYF
TRBV30	TRBJ1-5	CAWSAGQGGWPQHF
TRBV10-2	TRBJ1-2	CASRGVGGYTF
TRBV27	TRBJ2-1	CASSLPQTSGGRLFF
TRBV7-2	TRBJ2-3	CASSLVGARGTDTQYF
TRBV19	TRBJ2-5	CASSIGLAGGQETQYF
TRBV5-1	TRBJ1-4	CASSGGIFNEKLFF
TRBV5-1	TRBJ1-2	CASSPRQGSPYGYTF
TRBV4-1	TRBJ2-7	CASSQVRGGEGGYEQYF
TRBV7-9	TRBJ2-3	CASSSTSGGAHSTDTQYF
TRBV2	TRBJ2-1	CASKAGGTYNEQFF
TRBV5-5	TRBJ2-7	CASSWRGQGELTLEYF
TRBV5-4	TRBJ1-2	CASSLGQALHAPNYGYTF
TRBV20-1	TRBJ2-1	CSASAHEQFF
TRBV24-1	TRBJ1-2	CATSDRNFGYTF
TRBV3-1/TRBV3-2	TRBJ2-1	CASSFTGTRVDEQFF
TRBV14	TRBJ2-1	CASSPAAGEQFF
TRBV29-1	TRBJ1-4	CSVGGGDEKLFF
TRBV3-1/TRBV3-2	TRBJ1-1	CASLKAGTGYQEAFF
TRBV5-1	TRBJ1-1	CASSLGSSTGRAFF
TRBV19	TRBJ2-2	CASPSERGGKTGELFF
TRBV25-1	TRBJ1-4	CASSESGTGLGEKLFF
TRBV9	TRBJ2-5	CASSAILAGPQETQYF
TRBV13	TRBJ2-2	CASSISSGFNTGELFF
TRBV6-5	TRBJ2-7	CASSYRQGAQGEQYF
TRBV13	TRBJ1-6	CASSRTGRRDSPLHF